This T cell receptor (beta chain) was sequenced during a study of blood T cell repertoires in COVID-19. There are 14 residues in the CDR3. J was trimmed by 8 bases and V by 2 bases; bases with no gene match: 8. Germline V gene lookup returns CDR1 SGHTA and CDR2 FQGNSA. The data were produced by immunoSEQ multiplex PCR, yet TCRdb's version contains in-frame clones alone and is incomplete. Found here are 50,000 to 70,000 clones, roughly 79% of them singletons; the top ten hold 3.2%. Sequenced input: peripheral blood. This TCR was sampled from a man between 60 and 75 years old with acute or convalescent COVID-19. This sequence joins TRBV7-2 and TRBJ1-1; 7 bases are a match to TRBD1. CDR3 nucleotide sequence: TGTGCCAGCAGCTTAAGATTCCCGGGACAGGAAGCTTTCTTT. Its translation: CASSLRFPGQEAFF. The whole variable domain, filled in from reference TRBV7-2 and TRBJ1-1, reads GAGVSQSPSNKVTEKGKDVELRCDPISGHTALYWYRQSLGQGLEFLIYFQGNSAPDKSGLPSDRFSAERTGGSVSTLTIQRTQQEDSAVYLCASSLRFPGQEAFFGQGTRLTVV.